This T cell receptor beta chain was recovered during a study of blood T cell repertoires in COVID-19. Study-wide context: T cells, B-cell-depleted T cells, or PBMCs provided the cDNA or gDNA that served as material.

Here immunoSEQ multiplex PCR was the method, and the copy in TCRdb shows in-frame clones only, minus some. The sample shows some 200,000 clones, around 84% of them seen only once. Germline V CDR1 and CDR2: SGHTA, FQGNSA. The germline V and J ends were trimmed by 5 bases and 6 bases, with 10 bases remaining between them. The CDR3 has 13 amino acids. This clonotype was obtained from a woman aged 40-49 years who had recovered from COVID-19. The chain uses TRBV7-2 and TRBJ2-2, with D possibly TRBD1 on 6 matching bases. Material for sequencing was peripheral blood. CDR3 in DNA: TGTGCCAGCAGCCCTGGGGGCCCCGGGGAGCTGTTTTTT. It specifies CASSPGGPGELFF.